The 18 T cell receptor beta chains listed next were all sequenced from one sample in a study of T cells after yellow fever vaccination (dated by TCRdb to about 2019). Taken with the paper, the label for treatment or condition translates to: live attenuated yellow fever vaccine strain. The library was obtained by 5' RACE. TCRdb lists the instrument as Illumina NovaSeq 6000. TCRdb reworked the public reads: Q25 trimming with fastp, MiXCR clone assembly, productive beta chains retained. Merged by CDR3 protein, the rows form single entries marked with the most common genes and DNA. Recorded for this sample are some 160,000 distinct CDR3 sequences; 7% to 10% of them occurred a single time. The ten largest clonotypes hold approximately 35% of the sample. Source: CD8+ T cells sorted from PBMCs, taken 45 days after the yellow fever booster vaccination. These receptors were obtained from a man younger than 35 who received the YFV17D yellow fever vaccine.

This chain links TRBV6-2 or TRBV6-3 with TRBJ1-1, with D uncertain. Per germline, CDR1 MNHEY and CDR2 SVGEGT. The CDR3 covers 14 residues. V lost 5 bases and J 4 bases, leaving 14 bases between the germline ends. The CDR3 DNA reads as TGTGCCAGCAGTCTGATCCCGGTAGGCACTGAAGCTTTCTTT. This encodes CASSLIPVGTEAFF.

The gene calls are TRBV7-8 and TRBJ2-5; 7 bases map to TRBD1. This CDR3 has 15 amino acids. With V trimmed by 2 bases and J by 3 bases, 6 bases remained unmatched. Germline CDR1 reads SGHVS; CDR2 reads FQNEAQ. The CDR3 is CASSLLVGGEETQYF. CDR3 bases: TGTGCCAGCAGCTTATTGGTAGGGGGCGAAGAGACCCAGTACTTC.

This clonotype was counted only a few times. This rearrangement joins TRBV12-3 or TRBV12-4 to TRBJ2-1; 8 bases fit TRBD2. This CDR3 has 14 residues. J was trimmed by 9 bases and V by 5 bases; bases with no gene match: 9. In DNA, the CDR3 is TGTGCCAGCAGTGGGGGCGGGGGGACTACTGAGCAGTTCTTC. Amino acids: CASSGGGGTTEQFF.

There are a few counts of this clonotype. The J gene is TRBJ2-7, the V gene TRBV12-3 or TRBV12-4, with D perhaps TRBD2 (5 bases). The length of the CDR3 is 12 residues. The V end was cut by 6 bases, the J end by 7 bases, with 13 bases between. CDR3 nucleotide sequence: TGTGCCAGCAGGCTAGCCGGTCATGAGCAGTACTTC. Protein: CASRLAGHEQYF.

This clonotype was found many times. J is TRBJ2-2 and V is TRBV27, with unresolved D. Germline-derived CDR1 and CDR2 are MNHEY and SMNVEV (reference sequence). The CDR3 has 11 amino acids. The germline V and J ends were trimmed by 4 bases and 7 bases, with 4 bases remaining between them. The CDR3 spells CASSWGGELFF. CDR3 bases: TGTGCCAGCAGTTGGGGCGGGGAGCTGTTTTTT.

V and J are TRBV4-1 and TRBJ2-3; no definite D call. The CDR3 runs 15 residues. Germline loops: CDR1 MGHRA, CDR2 YSYEKL. Trimming took off 1 base at V and 6 bases at J, with 14 bases between the two ends. The CDR3 DNA is TGCGCCAGCAGCCAAGCGGTTACTGGTGCGGATACGCAGTATTTT. Protein sequence: CASSQAVTGADTQYF.

The J gene is TRBJ2-1, the V gene TRBV9; no definite D call. The CDR3 contains 12 residues. Deletions cut 3 bases from V and 10 bases from J, with 11 bases between. Germline-derived CDR1 and CDR2 are SGDLS and YYNGEE. CDR3 DNA: TGTGCCAGCAGCGGGATGACTTCCGAGCAGTTCTTC. Its translation: CASSGMTSEQFF. The variable domain in full, completed from reference TRBV9 and TRBJ2-1, reads DSGVTQTPKHLITATGQRVTLRCSPRSGDLSVYWYQQSLDQGLQFLIQYYNGEERAKGNILERFSAQQFPDLHSELNLSSLELGDSALYFCASSGMTSEQFFGPGTRLTVL.

The CDR3 protein is CASSQHSGASTDTQYF. The CDR3 bases are TGTGCCAGCAGCCAACATAGCGGGGCTAGCACAGATACGCAGTATTTT. This rearrangement joins TRBV9 to TRBJ2-3, with 8 bases that match TRBD2. CDR1 and CDR2 (germline): SGDLS, YYNGEE. The CDR3 is 16 amino acids. Germline trimming cut 4 bases from V and 0 bases from J; bases unmatched to any gene: 7.

This clonotype has more than one count but fewer than ten. The chain joins TRBV6-6 to TRBJ2-2, with TRBD1 matching over 7 bases. Looked up from germline, CDR1 is MNHNY and CDR2 is SVGAGI (reference sequence). V lost 7 bases to trimming and J lost 5 bases; unmatched junction nucleotides: 16. The CDR3 sequence is 17 residues long. The CDR3 here is CASNQPLFNRGTGELFF. The CDR3 DNA reads TGTGCCAGCAACCAACCCCTATTTAACAGGGGTACCGGGGAGCTGTTTTTT.

The table lists this clonotype with many counts. The chain has TRBV11-2 and TRBJ1-2; the match to TRBD1 covers 8 bases. CDR1 and CDR2 from the germline V gene are SGHAT and FQNNGV. The CDR3 sequence is 15 residues long. V dropped 6 bases and J dropped 6; count of bases not matched to a gene: 12. The CDR3 region has the DNA TGTGCCAGCAGACCCTATGACAGGGGCCCCGATGGCTACACCTTC. This translates into CASRPYDRGPDGYTF.

CDR3 sequence reads: CASQGNTEAFF. The CDR3 nucleotides are TGTGCCAGCCAGGGGAACACTGAAGCTTTCTTT. The genes are TRBV7-9 and TRBJ1-1, with TRBD1 as a possible D gene (5 bases). V was clipped by 8 bases and J by 1 base, with 5 bases between them. This CDR3 region has 11 residues. Germline CDR1 SEHNR, CDR2 FQNEAQ (reference sequence).

This clonotype was seen a few times. J is TRBJ2-5 and V is TRBV24-1, with D tentatively TRBD1 or TRBD2 (5 bases each). This CDR3 comprises 13 residues. The germline V gene encodes CDR1 KGHDR and CDR2 SFDVKD. The germline V and J ends were trimmed by 1 base and 4 bases, with 6 bases remaining between them. CDR3 sequence (DNA): TGTGCCACCAGTGATTTTGGGGGAGAGACCCAGTACTTC. Its translation is CATSDFGGETQYF.

This clonotype came up many times. The V gene is TRBV11-2, the J gene TRBJ2-5; D ambiguous. From germline, CDR1 is SGHAT and CDR2 FQNNGV. V gave up 2 bases and J gave up 5 bases, with 6 bases separating them. This CDR3 spans 12 amino acids. The CDR3 DNA reads TGTGCCAGCAGCTTATGGAAGGAGACCCAGTACTTC. Translating gives CASSLWKETQYF.

This clonotype was recorded at least ten times. This chain joins TRBV27 and TRBJ2-1; D may be TRBD2 (6 bases). The CDR3 runs 15 residues. Deletions cut 5 bases from V and 4 bases from J, with 15 bases between. Germline values: CDR1 MNHEY, CDR2 SMNVEV (reference sequence). The CDR3 bases are TGTGCCAGCAGTCCCCGGACTAACGTGTACAATGAGCAGTTCTTC. Translation: CASSPRTNVYNEQFF.

The chain recombines TRBV12-3 or TRBV12-4 with TRBJ2-1; TRBD2 agrees at 7 bases. V trimming: 6 bases; J trimming: 3 bases; junction bases outside the gene matches: 11. The CDR3 consists of 16 residues. The CDR3 DNA reads TGTGCCAGCAGCCCCTTTGGCGGGGGTATCTACAATGAGCAGTTCTTC. As protein: CASSPFGGGIYNEQFF.

This clonotype was detected only a few times. The chain uses TRBV4-1 and TRBJ2-3; D gene unclear. V lost 0 bases, J lost 2 bases, and 6 bases lay in between. The length of the CDR3 is 14 residues. Germline V CDR1 and CDR2: MGHRA, YSYEKL. The CDR3 reads CASSQEPPTDTQYF. In nucleotides, the CDR3 is TGCGCCAGCAGCCAAGAGCCCCCCACAGATACGCAGTATTTT.

The J gene is TRBJ1-6, the V gene TRBV11-2; D remains ambiguous. V shed 5 bases and J shed 10 bases, with 9 bases lying between them. The length of the CDR3 is 12 residues. CDR1 and CDR2 from the germline V gene are SGHAT and FQNNGV. In nucleotides, the CDR3 is TGTGCCAGCAGCCCCTGGCCATCACCCCTCCACTTT. It encodes CASSPWPSPLHF.

This clonotype was counted a few times. This chain connects TRBV7-9 to TRBJ2-1, with TRBD2 matching over 9 bases. Germline V gene sequence: CDR1 SEHNR, CDR2 FQNEAQ (reference sequence). The CDR3 extends over 14 amino acids. Trimming cost V 7 bases and J 7 bases; bases outside gene matches: 8. CDR3 DNA: TGTGCCAGCATAATGGCGGGGGGGCTGAATGAGCAGTTCTTC. Residues: CASIMAGGLNEQFF.